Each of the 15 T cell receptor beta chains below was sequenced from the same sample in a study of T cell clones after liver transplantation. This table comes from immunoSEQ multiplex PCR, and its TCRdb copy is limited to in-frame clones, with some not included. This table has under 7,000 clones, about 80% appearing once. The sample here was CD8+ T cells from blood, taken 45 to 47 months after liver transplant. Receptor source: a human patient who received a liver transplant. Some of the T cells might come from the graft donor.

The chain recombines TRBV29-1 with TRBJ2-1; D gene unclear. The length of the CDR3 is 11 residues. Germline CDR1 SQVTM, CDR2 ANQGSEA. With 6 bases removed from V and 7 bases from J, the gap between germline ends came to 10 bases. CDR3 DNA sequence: TGCAGCGTCCCTAGTCCGAATGAGCAGTTCTTC. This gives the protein CSVPSPNEQFF.

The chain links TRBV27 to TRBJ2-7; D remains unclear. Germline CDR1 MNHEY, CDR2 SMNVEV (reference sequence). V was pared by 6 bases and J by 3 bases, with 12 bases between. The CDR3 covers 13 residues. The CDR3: CASSYNVLYEQYF. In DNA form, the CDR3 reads TGTGCCAGCAGCTACAATGTACTCTACGAGCAGTACTTC.

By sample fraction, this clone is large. CDR3 sequence (DNA): TGTGCCAGTACCCCGGGGCCCGCCGGGGAGACCCAGTACTTC. It translates to CASTPGPAGETQYF. The J gene is TRBJ2-5, the V gene TRBV19; the D call may be TRBD1 or TRBD2 (5 bases each). Germline V gives CDR1 LNHDA, CDR2 SQIVND (reference sequence). This CDR3 is 14 amino acids long. V was trimmed by 7 bases and J by 5 bases, leaving 17 bases between them.

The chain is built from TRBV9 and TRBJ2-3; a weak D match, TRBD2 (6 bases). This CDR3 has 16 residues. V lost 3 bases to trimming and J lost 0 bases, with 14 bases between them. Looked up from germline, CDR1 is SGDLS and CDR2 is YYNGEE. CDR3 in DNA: TGTGCCAGCAGCGAGGGGACTTCAACTAGCACAGATACGCAGTATTTT. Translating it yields CASSEGTSTSTDTQYF.

As DNA, the CDR3 is TGTGCCAGCAGTTTAGGCACCATTTCACCCCTCCACTTT. Its translation is CASSLGTISPLHF. The chain uses TRBV28 and TRBJ1-6; D is uncertain. Germline loops: CDR1 MDHEN, CDR2 SYDVKM. There are 13 residues in the CDR3. V was cut by 2 bases and J by 9 bases, with 8 bases left in between. Combining the CDR3 with reference TRBV28 and TRBJ1-6 gives the whole variable domain DVKVTQSSRYLVKRTGEKVFLECVQDMDHENMFWYRQDPGLGLRLIYFSYDVKMKEKGDIPEGYSVSREKKERFSLILESASTNQTSMYLCASSLGTISPLHFGNGTRLTVT.

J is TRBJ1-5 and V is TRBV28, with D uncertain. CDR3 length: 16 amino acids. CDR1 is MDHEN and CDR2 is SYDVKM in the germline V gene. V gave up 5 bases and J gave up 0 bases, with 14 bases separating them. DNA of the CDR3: TGTGCCAGCAGTCGGCCCTTCCTGGATAGCAATCAGCCCCAGCATTTT. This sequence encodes CASSRPFLDSNQPQHF.

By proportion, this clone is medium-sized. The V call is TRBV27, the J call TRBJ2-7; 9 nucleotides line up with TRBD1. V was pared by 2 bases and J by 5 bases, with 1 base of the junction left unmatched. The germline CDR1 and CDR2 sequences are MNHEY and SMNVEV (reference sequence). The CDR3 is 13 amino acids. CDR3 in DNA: TGTGCCAGCAGTTTAGGACAGGGGCACGAGCAGTACTTC. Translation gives CASSLGQGHEQYF.

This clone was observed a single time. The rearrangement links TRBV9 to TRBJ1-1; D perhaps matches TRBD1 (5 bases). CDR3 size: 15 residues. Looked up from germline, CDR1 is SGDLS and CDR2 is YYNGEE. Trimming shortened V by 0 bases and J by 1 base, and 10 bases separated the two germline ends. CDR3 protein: CASSVGAGRNTEAFF. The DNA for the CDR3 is TGTGCCAGCAGCGTAGGAGCAGGGCGGAACACTGAAGCTTTCTTT.

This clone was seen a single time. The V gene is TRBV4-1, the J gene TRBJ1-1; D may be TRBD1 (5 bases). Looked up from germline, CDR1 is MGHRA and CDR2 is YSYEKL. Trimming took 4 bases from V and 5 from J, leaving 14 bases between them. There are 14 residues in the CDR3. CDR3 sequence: CASSPSLRGTEAFF. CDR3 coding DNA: TGCGCCAGCAGCCCCTCACTAAGGGGTACTGAAGCTTTCTTT.

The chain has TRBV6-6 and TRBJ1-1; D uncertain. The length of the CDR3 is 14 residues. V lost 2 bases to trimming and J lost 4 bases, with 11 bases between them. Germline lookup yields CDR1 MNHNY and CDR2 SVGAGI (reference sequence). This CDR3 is CASSYNPGPTEAFF. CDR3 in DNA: TGTGCCAGCAGTTACAACCCCGGCCCCACTGAAGCTTTCTTT.

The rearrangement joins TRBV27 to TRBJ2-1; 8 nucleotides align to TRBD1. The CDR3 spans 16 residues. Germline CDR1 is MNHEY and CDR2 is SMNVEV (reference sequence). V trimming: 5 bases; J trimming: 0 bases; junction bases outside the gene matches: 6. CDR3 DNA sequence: TGTGCCAGCAGTCCCAGGGGGCCGAGCTCCTACAATGAGCAGTTCTTC. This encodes CASSPRGPSSYNEQFF.

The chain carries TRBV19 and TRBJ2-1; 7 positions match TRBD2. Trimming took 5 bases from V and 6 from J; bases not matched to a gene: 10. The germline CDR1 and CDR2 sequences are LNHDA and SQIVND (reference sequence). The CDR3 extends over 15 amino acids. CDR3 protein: CASSLAGFPVNEQFF. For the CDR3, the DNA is TGTGCCAGTAGTTTAGCGGGTTTCCCTGTCAATGAGCAGTTCTTC.

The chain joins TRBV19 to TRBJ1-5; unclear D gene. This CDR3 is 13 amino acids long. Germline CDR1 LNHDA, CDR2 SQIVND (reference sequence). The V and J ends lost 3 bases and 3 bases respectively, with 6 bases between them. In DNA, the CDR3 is TGTGCCAGTAGTATGAGATTCAATCAGCCCCAGCATTTT. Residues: CASSMRFNQPQHF.

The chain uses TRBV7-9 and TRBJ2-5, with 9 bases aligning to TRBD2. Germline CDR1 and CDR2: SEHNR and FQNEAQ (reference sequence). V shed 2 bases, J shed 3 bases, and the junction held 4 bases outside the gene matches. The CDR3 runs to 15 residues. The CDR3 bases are TGTGCCAGCAGCTTATGGGTAGCGGGAGAAGAGACCCAGTACTTC. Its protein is CASSLWVAGEETQYF.

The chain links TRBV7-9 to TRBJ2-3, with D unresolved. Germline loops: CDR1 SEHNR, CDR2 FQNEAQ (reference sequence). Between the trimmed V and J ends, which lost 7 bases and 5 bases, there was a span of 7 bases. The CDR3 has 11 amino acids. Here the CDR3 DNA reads TGTGCCAGCACCCGTGGAGATACGCAGTATTTT. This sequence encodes CASTRGDTQYF.